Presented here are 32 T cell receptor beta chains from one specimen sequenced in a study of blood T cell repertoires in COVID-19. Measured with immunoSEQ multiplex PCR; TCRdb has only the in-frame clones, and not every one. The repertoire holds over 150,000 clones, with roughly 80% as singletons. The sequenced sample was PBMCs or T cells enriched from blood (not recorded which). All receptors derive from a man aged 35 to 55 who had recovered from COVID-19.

This CDR3 is CASSYAAGGDTEAFF. In nucleotides, the CDR3 is TGTGCCAGCAGTTACGCCGCGGGGGGGGACACTGAAGCTTTCTTT. The chain has TRBV6-5 and TRBJ1-1; perhaps TRBD1 as D (5 bases). This CDR3 comprises 15 residues. Germline CDR1 reads MNHEY; CDR2 reads SVGAGI. The germline V and J ends were trimmed by 2 bases and 3 bases, with 13 bases remaining between them.

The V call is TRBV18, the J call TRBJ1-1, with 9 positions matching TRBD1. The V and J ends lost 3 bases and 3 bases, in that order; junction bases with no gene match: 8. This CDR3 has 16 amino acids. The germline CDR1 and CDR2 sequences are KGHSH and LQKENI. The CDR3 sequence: CASSPLTGQGHTEAFF. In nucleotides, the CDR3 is TGTGCCAGCTCACCTCTAACGGGACAGGGCCACACTGAAGCTTTCTTT.

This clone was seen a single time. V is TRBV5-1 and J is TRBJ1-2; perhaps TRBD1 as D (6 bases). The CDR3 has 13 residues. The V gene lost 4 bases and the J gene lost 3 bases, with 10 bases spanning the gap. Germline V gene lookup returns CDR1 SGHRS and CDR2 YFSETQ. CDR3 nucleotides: TGCGCCAGCAGCACCCGGACAGACTATGGCTACACCTTC. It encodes CASSTRTDYGYTF.

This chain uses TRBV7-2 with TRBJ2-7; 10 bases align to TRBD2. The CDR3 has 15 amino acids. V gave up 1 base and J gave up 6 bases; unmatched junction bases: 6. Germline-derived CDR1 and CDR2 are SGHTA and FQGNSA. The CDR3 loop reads CASSLVDLAGVEQYV. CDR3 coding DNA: TGTGCCAGCAGCTTAGTCGATCTAGCGGGAGTCGAGCAGTACGTC.

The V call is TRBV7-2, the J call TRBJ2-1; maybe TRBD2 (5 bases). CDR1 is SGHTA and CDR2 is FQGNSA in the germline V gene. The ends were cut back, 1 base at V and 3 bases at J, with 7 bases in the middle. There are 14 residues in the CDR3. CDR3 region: CASSLVSVYNEQFF. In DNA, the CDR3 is TGTGCCAGCAGCTTAGTTAGCGTCTACAATGAGCAGTTCTTC.

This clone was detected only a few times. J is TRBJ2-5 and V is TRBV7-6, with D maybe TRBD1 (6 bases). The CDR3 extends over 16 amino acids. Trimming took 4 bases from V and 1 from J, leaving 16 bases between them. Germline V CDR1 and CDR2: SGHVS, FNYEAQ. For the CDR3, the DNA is TGTGCCAGCAGCTACGCAGGGGCGGCTAGCCAAGAGACCCAGTACTTC. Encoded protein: CASSYAGAASQETQYF.

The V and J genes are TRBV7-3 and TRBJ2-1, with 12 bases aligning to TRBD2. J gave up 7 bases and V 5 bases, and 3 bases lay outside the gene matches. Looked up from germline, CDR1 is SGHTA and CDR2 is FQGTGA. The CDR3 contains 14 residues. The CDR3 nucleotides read TGTGCCAGCAGCGGACTAGCGGGATATAATGAGCAGTTCTTC. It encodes CASSGLAGYNEQFF.

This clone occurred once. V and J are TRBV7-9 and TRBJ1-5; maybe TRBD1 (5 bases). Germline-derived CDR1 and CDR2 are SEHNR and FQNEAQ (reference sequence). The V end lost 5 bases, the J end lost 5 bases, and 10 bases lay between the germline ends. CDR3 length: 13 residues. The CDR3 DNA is TGTGCCAGCAGCGGGGACTTCGATCAGCCCCAGCATTTT. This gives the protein CASSGDFDQPQHF.

CDR3 region: CASSPINRIYEQYF. The CDR3 bases are TGTGCCAGCAGCCCGATCAACAGGATCTACGAGCAGTACTTC. The chain employs TRBV13 and TRBJ2-7; maybe TRBD1 (5 bases). CDR1 and CDR2 (germline): PRHDT, FYEKMQ (reference sequence). CDR3 size: 14 residues. Trimming removed 5 bases at V and 3 bases at J, with 14 bases between.

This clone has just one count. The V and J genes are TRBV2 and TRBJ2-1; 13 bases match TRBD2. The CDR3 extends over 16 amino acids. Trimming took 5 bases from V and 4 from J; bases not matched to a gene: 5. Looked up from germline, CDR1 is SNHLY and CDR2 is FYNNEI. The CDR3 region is CASSWTSGRVYNEQFF. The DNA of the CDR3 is TGTGCCAGCAGTTGGACTAGCGGGAGAGTTTACAATGAGCAGTTCTTC.

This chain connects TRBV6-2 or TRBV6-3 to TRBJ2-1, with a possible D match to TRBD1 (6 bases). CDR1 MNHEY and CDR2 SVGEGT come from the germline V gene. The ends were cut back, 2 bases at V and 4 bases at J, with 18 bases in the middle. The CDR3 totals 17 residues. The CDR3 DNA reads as TGTGCCAGCAGTTACGGTGGTCCAGGGGCCCCATACAATGAGCAGTTCTTC. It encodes CASSYGGPGAPYNEQFF.

The CDR3 nucleotides read TGTGCCAGCAGCCTGACAGGGTCGTATAATTCACCCCTCCACTTT. Translation: CASSLTGSYNSPLHF. The gene calls are TRBV27 and TRBJ1-6, with 7 bases fitting TRBD1. The CDR3 sequence is 15 residues long. Germline CDR1 is MNHEY and CDR2 is SMNVEV (reference sequence). After removal of 6 bases from V and 4 bases from J, the junction contained 6 bases not matched to a gene.

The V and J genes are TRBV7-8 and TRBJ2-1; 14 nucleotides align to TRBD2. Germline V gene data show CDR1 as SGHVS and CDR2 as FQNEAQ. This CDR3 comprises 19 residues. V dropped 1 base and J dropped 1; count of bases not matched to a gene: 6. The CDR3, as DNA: TGTGCCAGCAGCTTAGGACTAGCGGGAGGGCCGGGATCCTACAATGAGCAGTTCTTC. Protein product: CASSLGLAGGPGSYNEQFF.

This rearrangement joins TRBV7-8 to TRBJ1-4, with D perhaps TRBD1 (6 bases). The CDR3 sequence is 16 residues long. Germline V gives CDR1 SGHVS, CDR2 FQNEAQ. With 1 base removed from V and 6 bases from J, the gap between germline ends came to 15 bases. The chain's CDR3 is CASSLGSRGEDEKLFF. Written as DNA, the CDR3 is TGTGCCAGCAGCTTAGGGTCCAGGGGTGAGGATGAAAAACTGTTTTTT.

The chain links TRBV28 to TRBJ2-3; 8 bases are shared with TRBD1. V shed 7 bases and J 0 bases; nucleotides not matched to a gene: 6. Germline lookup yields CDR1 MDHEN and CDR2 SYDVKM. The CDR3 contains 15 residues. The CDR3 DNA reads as TGTGCCAGCATTTTGACAGGGGCTAGCACAGATACGCAGTATTTT. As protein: CASILTGASTDTQYF.

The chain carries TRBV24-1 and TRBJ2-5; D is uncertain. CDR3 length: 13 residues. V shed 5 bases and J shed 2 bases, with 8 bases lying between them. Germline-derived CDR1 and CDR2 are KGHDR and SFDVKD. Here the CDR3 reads CATSGAAQETQYF. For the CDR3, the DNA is TGTGCCACCAGTGGGGCAGCACAAGAGACCCAGTACTTC.

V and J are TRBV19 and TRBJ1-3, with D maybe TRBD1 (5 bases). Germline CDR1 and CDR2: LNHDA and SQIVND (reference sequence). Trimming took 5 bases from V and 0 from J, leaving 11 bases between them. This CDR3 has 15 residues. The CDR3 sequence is CASSYTDTSGNTIYF. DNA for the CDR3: TGTGCCAGTAGTTATACGGACACCTCTGGAAACACCATATATTTT.

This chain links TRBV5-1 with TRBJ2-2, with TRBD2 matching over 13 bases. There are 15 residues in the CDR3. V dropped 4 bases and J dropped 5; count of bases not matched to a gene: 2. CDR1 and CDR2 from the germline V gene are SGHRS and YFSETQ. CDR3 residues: CASSPGLAGTGELFF. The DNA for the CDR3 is TGCGCCAGCAGCCCGGGACTAGCGGGAACCGGGGAGCTGTTTTTT.

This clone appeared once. CDR3 in amino acids: CASSQDFRGEAFF. The CDR3 coding sequence is TGCGCCAGCAGCCAAGACTTCAGGGGTGAAGCTTTCTTT. The genes are TRBV4-3 and TRBJ1-1; weak D call: TRBD1 (6 bases). The V end was cut by 0 bases, the J end by 7 bases, with 9 bases between. Germline loops: CDR1 LGHNA, CDR2 YSLEER. The CDR3 covers 13 residues.

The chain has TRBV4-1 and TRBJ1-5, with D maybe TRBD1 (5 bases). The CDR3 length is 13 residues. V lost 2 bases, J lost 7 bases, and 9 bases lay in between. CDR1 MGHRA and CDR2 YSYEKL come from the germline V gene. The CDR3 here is CASSQWGDQPQHF. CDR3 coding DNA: TGCGCCAGCAGCCAATGGGGGGACCAGCCCCAGCATTTT.

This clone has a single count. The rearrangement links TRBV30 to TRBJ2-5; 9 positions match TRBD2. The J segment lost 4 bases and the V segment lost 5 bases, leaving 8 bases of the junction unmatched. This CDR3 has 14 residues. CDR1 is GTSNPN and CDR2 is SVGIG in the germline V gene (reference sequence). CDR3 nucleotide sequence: TGTGCCTGGGACCGCGGGAGGGCCCTAGAGACCCAGTACTTC. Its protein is CAWDRGRALETQYF.

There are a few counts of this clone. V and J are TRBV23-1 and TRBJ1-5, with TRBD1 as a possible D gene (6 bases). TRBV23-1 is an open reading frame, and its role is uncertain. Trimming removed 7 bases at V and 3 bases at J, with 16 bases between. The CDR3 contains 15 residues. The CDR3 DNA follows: TGCGCCAGCAACGAGCGGGGGCCGCACAATCAGCCCCAGCATTTT. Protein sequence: CASNERGPHNQPQHF.

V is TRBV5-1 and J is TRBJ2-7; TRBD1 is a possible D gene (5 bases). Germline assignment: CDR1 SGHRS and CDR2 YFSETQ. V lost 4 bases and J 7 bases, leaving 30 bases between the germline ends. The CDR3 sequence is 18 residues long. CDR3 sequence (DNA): TGCGCCAGCAGCCTCGCTCCGAGGTCGCAGGGAACGGGCCGGGAGCAGTACTTC. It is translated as CASSLAPRSQGTGREQYF. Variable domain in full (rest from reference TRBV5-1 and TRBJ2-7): KAGVTQTPRYLIKTRGQQVTLSCSPISGHRSVSWYQQTPGQGLQFLFEYFSETQRNKGNFPGRFSGRQFSNSRSEMNVSTLELGDSALYLCASSLAPRSQGTGREQYFGPGTRLTVT.

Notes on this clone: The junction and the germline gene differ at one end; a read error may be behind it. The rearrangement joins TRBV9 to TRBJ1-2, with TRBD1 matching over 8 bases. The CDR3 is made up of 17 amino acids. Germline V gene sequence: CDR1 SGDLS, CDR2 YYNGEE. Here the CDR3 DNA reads TGTGCCAGCAGCGTCGGCCCGTCAGGGGGCTTTAACAATGGCTACACCTTC. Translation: CASSVGPSGGFNNGYTF.

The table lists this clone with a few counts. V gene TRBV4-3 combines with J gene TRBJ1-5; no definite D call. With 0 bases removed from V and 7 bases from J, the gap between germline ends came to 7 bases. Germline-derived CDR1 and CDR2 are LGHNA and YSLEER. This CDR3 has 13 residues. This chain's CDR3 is CASSQDQVQPQHF. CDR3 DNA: TGCGCCAGCAGCCAAGATCAGGTGCAGCCCCAGCATTTT.

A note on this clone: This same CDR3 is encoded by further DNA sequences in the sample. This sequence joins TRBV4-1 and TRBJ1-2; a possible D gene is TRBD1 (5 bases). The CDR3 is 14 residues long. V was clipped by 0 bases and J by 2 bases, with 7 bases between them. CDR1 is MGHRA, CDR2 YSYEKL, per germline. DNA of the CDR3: TGCGCCAGCAGCCAAGAGTCAGGGAACTATGGCTACACCTTC. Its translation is CASSQESGNYGYTF.

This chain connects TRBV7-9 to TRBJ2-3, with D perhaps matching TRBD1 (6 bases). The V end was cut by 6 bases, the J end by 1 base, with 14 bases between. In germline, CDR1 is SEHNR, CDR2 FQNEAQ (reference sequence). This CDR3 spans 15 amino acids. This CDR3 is CASRKTGTGTDTQYF. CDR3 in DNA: TGTGCCAGCAGAAAAACAGGGACGGGCACAGATACGCAGTATTTT.

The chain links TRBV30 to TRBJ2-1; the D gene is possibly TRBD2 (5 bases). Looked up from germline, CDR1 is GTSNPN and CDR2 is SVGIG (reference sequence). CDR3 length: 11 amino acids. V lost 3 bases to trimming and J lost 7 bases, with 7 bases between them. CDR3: CAWRGGNEQFF. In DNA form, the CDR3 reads TGTGCCTGGAGAGGCGGGAATGAGCAGTTCTTC.

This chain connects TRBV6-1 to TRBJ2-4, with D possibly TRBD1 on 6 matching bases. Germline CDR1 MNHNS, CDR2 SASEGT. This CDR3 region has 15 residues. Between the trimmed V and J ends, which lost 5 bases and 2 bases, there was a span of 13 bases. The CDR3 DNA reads TGTGCCAGCAGTCCTAGACAGGAGTCCAAAAACATTCAGTACTTC. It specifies CASSPRQESKNIQYF.

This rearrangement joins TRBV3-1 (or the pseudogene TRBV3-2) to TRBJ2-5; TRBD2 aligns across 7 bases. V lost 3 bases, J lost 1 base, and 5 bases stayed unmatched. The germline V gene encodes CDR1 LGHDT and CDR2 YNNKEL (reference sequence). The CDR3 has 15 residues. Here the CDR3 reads CASSHGTTPQETQYF. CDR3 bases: TGTGCCAGCAGCCACGGGACTACTCCCCAAGAGACCCAGTACTTC.

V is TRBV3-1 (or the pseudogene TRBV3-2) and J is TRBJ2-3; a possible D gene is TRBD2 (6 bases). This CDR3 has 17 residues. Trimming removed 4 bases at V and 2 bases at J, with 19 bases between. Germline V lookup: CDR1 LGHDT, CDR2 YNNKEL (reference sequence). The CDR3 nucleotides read TGTGCCAGCAGCCGGGGGGTGGCCACATCACCCACAGATACGCAGTATTTT. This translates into CASSRGVATSPTDTQYF.

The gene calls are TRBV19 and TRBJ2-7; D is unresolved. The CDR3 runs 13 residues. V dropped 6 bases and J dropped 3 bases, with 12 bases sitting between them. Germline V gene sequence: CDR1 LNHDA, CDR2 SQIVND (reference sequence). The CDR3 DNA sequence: TGTGCCAGTAGGCGCAAATCCCACTACGAGCAGTACTTC. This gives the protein CASRRKSHYEQYF. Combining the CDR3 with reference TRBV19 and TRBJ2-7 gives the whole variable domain DGGITQSPKYLFRKEGQNVTLSCEQNLNHDAMYWYRQDPGQGLRLIYYSQIVNDFQKGDIAEGYSVSREKKESFPLTVTSAQKNPTAFYLCASRRKSHYEQYFGPGTRLTVT.